Shown below are 17 T cell receptor beta chains from a single sample sequenced in a study of shared clonotypes between healthy human individuals. The naive CD8 population came from CD45RO-negative cells selected for CCR7, without terminally differentiated effector memory CD45RA+ cells. Profiled with immunoSEQ multiplex PCR; TCRdb holds only in-frame clones, not every one. The sample consists of fewer than 800,000 clones, roughly 94% of them appearing once. Sequencing was done on a sample of naive CD8+ T cells sorted from blood. Source of these receptors: a man younger than 40 in good health.

About this clone itself: Other DNA sequences in this specimen translate into the identical CDR3. The V call is TRBV7-6, the J call TRBJ2-3, with 9 bases fitting TRBD2. This CDR3 is 16 amino acids long. The ends lost 2 bases at V and 2 bases at J; junction bases unmatched: 5. CDR1 and CDR2 (germline): SGHVS, FNYEAQ. Written as DNA, the CDR3 is TGTGCCAGCAGCTTAAGGGCTAGCGGGGACACAGATACGCAGTATTTT. This gives the protein CASSLRASGDTDTQYF.

This chain uses TRBV7-9 with TRBJ2-7; D uncertain. The germline V and J ends were trimmed by 1 base and 6 bases, with 10 bases remaining between them. This CDR3 spans 13 amino acids. The germline V gene has CDR1 SEHNR and CDR2 FQNEAQ (reference sequence). As DNA, the CDR3 is TGTGCCAGCAGCTTAGGTGAGGTATTCGAGCAGTACTTC. This encodes CASSLGEVFEQYF.

The chain has TRBV7-6 and TRBJ2-1, with D tentatively TRBD2 (5 bases). V dropped 4 bases and J dropped 4 bases, with 14 bases sitting between them. Germline CDR1 reads SGHVS; CDR2 reads FNYEAQ. The CDR3 totals 15 residues. In DNA, the CDR3 is TGTGCCAGCAGCTCTGGGCTAGCAGCTTACAATGAGCAGTTCTTC. The encoded protein is CASSSGLAAYNEQFF.

This chain links TRBV9 with TRBJ2-5; a possible D gene is TRBD2 (6 bases). Germline CDR1 SGDLS, CDR2 YYNGEE. The CDR3 covers 14 residues. Trimming shortened V by 2 bases and J by 1 base, and 9 bases separated the two germline ends. The CDR3 sequence: CASSVRGLQETQYF. The CDR3 DNA follows: TGTGCCAGCAGCGTGCGGGGACTCCAAGAGACCCAGTACTTC.

This clone has just one count. V is TRBV10-3 and J is TRBJ2-7; 15 nucleotides agree with TRBD2. The germline gives CDR1 ENHRY, CDR2 SYGVKD. The CDR3 loop spans 16 amino acids. After removal of 11 bases from V and 2 bases from J, the junction contained 10 bases not matched to a gene. CDR3 amino acids: CAAYGLAGGPAYEQYF. DNA of the CDR3: TGTGCCGCGTACGGACTAGCGGGAGGGCCGGCCTACGAGCAGTACTTC.

The CDR3, as DNA: TGTGCCAGCAGCCCCCCCGTTTCAGCTCCAGGAAACATTCAGTACTTC. Its protein is CASSPPVSAPGNIQYF. This chain uses TRBV7-9 with TRBJ2-4; no clear D. Germline loops: CDR1 SEHNR, CDR2 FQNEAQ (reference sequence). This CDR3 region has 16 residues. V lost 5 bases to trimming and J lost 6 bases, with 20 bases between them.

Here the CDR3 DNA reads TGTGCCAGCAGCCCAACACTTGGGGACAGGGAAGGCGGGGAGCTGTTTTTT. Protein product: CASSPTLGDREGGELFF. This chain uses TRBV7-9 with TRBJ2-2; 9 bases are shared with TRBD1. The CDR3 is made up of 17 amino acids. Germline V gene lookup returns CDR1 SEHNR and CDR2 FQNEAQ (reference sequence). V dropped 5 bases and J dropped 7; count of bases not matched to a gene: 14.

V is TRBV28 and J is TRBJ2-7, with 9 bases matching TRBD1. Germline trimming cut 5 bases from V and 5 bases from J; bases unmatched to any gene: 13. Germline V gives CDR1 MDHEN, CDR2 SYDVKM. The CDR3 totals 16 residues. CDR3 in DNA: TGTGCCAGCAGTACCACCCTCCGGGACAGGGTCCACGAGCAGTACTTC. Protein sequence: CASSTTLRDRVHEQYF. The variable domain in full, with the rest retrieved from reference TRBV28 and TRBJ2-7, is DVKVTQSSRYLVKRTGEKVFLECVQDMDHENMFWYRQDPGLGLRLIYFSYDVKMKEKGDIPEGYSVSREKKERFSLILESASTNQTSMYLCASSTTLRDRVHEQYFGPGTRLTVT.

The V and J genes are TRBV6-6 and TRBJ2-1, with TRBD2 as a possible D gene (7 bases). Trimming took 4 bases from V and 6 from J, leaving 19 bases between them. This CDR3 is built from 16 residues. From germline, CDR1 is MNHNY and CDR2 SVGAGI (reference sequence). CDR3 in amino acids: CASSFIAWEGGNEQFF. DNA of the CDR3: TGTGCCAGCAGTTTCATAGCGTGGGAGGGGGGCAATGAGCAGTTCTTC.

This CDR3 is CASSQRGGLASYNEQFF. The CDR3 region has the DNA TGTGCCAGCAGCCAGAGAGGGGGCCTAGCTAGTTACAATGAGCAGTTCTTC. The chain employs TRBV14 and TRBJ2-1; TRBD1 aligns across 7 bases. V shed 3 bases and J 4 bases; nucleotides not matched to a gene: 12. In germline, CDR1 is SGHDN, CDR2 FVKESK. There are 17 residues in the CDR3.

J is TRBJ2-7 and V is TRBV7-8, with unresolved D. The CDR3 consists of 12 residues. V was trimmed by 3 bases and J by 4 bases, leaving 7 bases between them. Per the germline V gene, CDR1 is SGHVS and CDR2 is FQNEAQ. The CDR3 nucleotides are TGTGCCAGCAGCTTCGACGTATACGAGCAGTACTTC. As protein: CASSFDVYEQYF.

V and J are TRBV10-3 and TRBJ1-5; D is possibly TRBD1 (5 bases). This CDR3 is 16 amino acids long. Germline loops: CDR1 ENHRY, CDR2 SYGVKD. Trimming stripped 0 bases from V and 5 bases from J, with 14 bases between. The CDR3 bases are TGTGCCATCAGTGAGTCTGCAGGGAGGGATGATCAGCCCCAGCATTTT. This codes for CAISESAGRDDQPQHF.

This clone was seen once. This chain links TRBV2 with TRBJ2-2; D gene ambiguous. Looked up from germline, CDR1 is SNHLY and CDR2 is FYNNEI. V was cut by 8 bases and J by 1 base, with 14 bases left in between. The CDR3 has 15 amino acids. The CDR3 sequence is CASRLRWVNTGELFF. In DNA form, the CDR3 reads TGTGCCAGCCGTCTTCGGTGGGTGAACACCGGGGAGCTGTTTTTT.

The V and J genes are TRBV7-8 and TRBJ2-2; D is uncertain. Germline CDR1 is SGHVS and CDR2 is FQNEAQ. V lost 1 base, J lost 7 bases, and 16 bases lay in between. The CDR3 is made up of 16 amino acids. The chain's CDR3 is CASSLGRVPGIGELFF. The CDR3 DNA follows: TGTGCCAGCAGCTTAGGCCGGGTCCCCGGAATCGGGGAGCTGTTTTTT.

The V and J genes are TRBV9 and TRBJ2-5; 8 bases map to TRBD2. V shed 4 bases, J shed 2 bases, and the junction held 4 bases outside the gene matches. This CDR3 region has 14 residues. The germline V gene encodes CDR1 SGDLS and CDR2 YYNGEE. Here the CDR3 DNA reads TGTGCCAGCAGCTATAGCGGGAAACAAGAGACCCAGTACTTC. Its protein is CASSYSGKQETQYF.

The chain couples TRBV9 to TRBJ2-2, with D possibly matching TRBD1 (5 bases). Germline CDR1 SGDLS, CDR2 YYNGEE. CDR3 length: 20 amino acids. Trimming removed 3 bases at V and 3 bases at J, with 27 bases between. CDR3 nucleotides: TGTGCCAGCAGCGCTGCGCAGGGTATGCCGTTCATTCCGGACACCGGGGAGCTGTTTTTT. The encoded protein is CASSAAQGMPFIPDTGELFF. The full variable domain, in which reference TRBV9 and TRBJ2-2 provide the parts outside the CDR3, is DSGVTQTPKHLITATGQRVTLRCSPRSGDLSVYWYQQSLDQGLQFLIQYYNGEERAKGNILERFSAQQFPDLHSELNLSSLELGDSALYFCASSAAQGMPFIPDTGELFFGEGSRLTVL.

This clone was observed once. The chain links TRBV19 to TRBJ2-1, with 7 bases fitting TRBD2. V gave up 1 base and J gave up 4 bases; unmatched junction bases: 7. CDR1 is LNHDA, CDR2 SQIVND, per germline (reference sequence). The CDR3 sequence is 16 residues long. For the CDR3, the DNA is TGTGCCAGTAGTATAGTGACTAGCTGGGCTTACAATGAGCAGTTCTTC. Its protein product is CASSIVTSWAYNEQFF.